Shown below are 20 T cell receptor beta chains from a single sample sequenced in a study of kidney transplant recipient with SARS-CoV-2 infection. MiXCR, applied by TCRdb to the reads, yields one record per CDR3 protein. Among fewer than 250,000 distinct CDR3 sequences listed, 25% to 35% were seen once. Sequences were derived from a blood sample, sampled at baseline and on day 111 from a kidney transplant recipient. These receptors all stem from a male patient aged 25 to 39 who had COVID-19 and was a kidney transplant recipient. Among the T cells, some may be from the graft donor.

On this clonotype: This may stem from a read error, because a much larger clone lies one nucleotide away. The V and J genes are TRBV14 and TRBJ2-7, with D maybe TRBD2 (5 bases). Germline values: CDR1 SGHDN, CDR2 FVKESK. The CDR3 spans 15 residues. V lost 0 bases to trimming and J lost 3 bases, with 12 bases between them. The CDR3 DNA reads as TGTGCCAGCAGCCAAGATCCAGCGGTGATCTACGAGCAGTACTTC. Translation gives CASSQDPAVIYEQYF.

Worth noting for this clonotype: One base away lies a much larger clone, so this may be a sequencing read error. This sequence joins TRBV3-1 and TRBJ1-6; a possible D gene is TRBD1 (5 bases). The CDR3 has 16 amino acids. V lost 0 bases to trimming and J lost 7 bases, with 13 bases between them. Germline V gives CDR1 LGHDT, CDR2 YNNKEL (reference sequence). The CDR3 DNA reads TGTGCCAGCAGCCAAGATGTGAGGGGCAGGAATTCACCCCTCCACTTT. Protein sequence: CASSQDVRGRNSPLHF.

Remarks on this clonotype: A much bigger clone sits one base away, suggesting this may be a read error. The CDR3 DNA reads as TGTGCCAGCGGCAAACCAGGGAAGGGCTATGGCTACACCTTC. Its translation is CASGKPGKGYGYTF. The chain joins TRBV21-1 to TRBJ1-2; the table's D call of TRBD1 was not tested on the DNA. TRBV21-1 is labeled a pseudogene. This CDR3 has 14 amino acids.

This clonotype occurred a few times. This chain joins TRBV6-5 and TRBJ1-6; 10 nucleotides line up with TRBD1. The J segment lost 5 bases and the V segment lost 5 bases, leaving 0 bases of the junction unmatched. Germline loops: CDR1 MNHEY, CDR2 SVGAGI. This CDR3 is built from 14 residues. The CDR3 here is CASSGTGDNSPLHF. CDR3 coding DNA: TGTGCCAGCAGTGGGACAGGGGATAATTCACCCCTCCACTTT.

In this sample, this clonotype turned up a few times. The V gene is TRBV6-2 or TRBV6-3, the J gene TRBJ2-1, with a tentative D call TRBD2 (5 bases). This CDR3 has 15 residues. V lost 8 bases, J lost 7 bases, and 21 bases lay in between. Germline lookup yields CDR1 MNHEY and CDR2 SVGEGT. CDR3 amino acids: CASYDTGMLRNEQFF. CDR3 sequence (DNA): TGTGCCAGCTATGATACGGGGATGCTGCGGAATGAGCAGTTCTTC.

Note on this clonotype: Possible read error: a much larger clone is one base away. Here the CDR3 DNA reads TGCAGTGCGGTCGTTTCGGGGGGGGATTATAATTCACCCCTCTACTTT. Encoded protein: CSAVVSGGDYNSPLYF. The chain carries TRBV20-1 and TRBJ1-6; weak D call: TRBD1 (5 bases). Germline lookup yields CDR1 DFQATT and CDR2 SNEGSKA (reference sequence). The CDR3 is made up of 16 amino acids.

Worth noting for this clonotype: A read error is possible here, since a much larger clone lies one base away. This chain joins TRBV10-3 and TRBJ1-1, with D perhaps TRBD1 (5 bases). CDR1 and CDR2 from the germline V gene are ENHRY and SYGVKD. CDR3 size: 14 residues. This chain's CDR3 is CAIRPVPGNAEAFF. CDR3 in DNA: TGTGCCATCAGACCGGTCCCAGGGAACGCTGAAGCTTTCTTT.

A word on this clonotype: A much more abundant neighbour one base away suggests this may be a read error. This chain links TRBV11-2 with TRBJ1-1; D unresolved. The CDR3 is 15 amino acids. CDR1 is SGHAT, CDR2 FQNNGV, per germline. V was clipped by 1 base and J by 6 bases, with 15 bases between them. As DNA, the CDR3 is TGTGCCAGCAGCTTAGTTGGGCCCCGTGGGGCTGAAGCTTTCTTT. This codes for CASSLVGPRGAEAFF. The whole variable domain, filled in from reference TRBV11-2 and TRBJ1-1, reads EAGVAQSPRYKIIEKRQSVAFWCNPISGHATLYWYQQILGQGPKLLIQFQNNGVVDDSQLPKDRFSAERLKGVDSTLKIQPAKLEDSAVYLCASSLVGPRGAEAFFGQGTRLTVV.

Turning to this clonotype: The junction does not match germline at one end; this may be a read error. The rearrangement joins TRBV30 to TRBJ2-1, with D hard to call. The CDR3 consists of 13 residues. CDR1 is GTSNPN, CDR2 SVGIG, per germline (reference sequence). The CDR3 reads CACRLSSHNEQFF. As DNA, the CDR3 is TGTGCCTGCAGGTTGAGCTCCCACAATGAGCAGTTCTTC.

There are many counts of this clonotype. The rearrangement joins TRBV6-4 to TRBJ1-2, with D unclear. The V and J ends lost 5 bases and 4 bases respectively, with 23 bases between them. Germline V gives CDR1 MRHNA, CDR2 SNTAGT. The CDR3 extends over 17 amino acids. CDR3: CASSRKRSHGKTYGYTF. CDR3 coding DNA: TGTGCCAGCAGTAGGAAGCGCTCACACGGAAAGACCTATGGCTACACCTTC.

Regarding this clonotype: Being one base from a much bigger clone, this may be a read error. CDR3 sequence: CANTGSSGNTIYF. Here the CDR3 DNA reads TGTGCCAACACAGGGAGCTCTGGAAACACCATATATTTT. The chain uses TRBV7-6 and TRBJ1-3, with D perhaps TRBD1 (6 bases). The V end was cut by 10 bases, the J end by 0 bases, with 10 bases between. The germline V gene has CDR1 SGHVS and CDR2 FNYEAQ. The CDR3 loop spans 13 amino acids.

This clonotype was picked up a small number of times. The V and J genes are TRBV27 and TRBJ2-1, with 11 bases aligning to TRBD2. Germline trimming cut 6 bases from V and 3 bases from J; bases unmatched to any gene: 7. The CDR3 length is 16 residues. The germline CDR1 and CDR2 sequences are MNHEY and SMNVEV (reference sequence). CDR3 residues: CASRLASGRYYNEQFF. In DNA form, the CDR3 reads TGTGCCAGCAGACTAGCTAGCGGGAGGTACTACAATGAGCAGTTCTTC.

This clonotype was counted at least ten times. CDR3 DNA sequence: TGTGCCAGCAGTGCTTCCCACAGCTTCCGAAAGACCTATGGCTACACCTTC. It specifies CASSASHSFRKTYGYTF. The chain links TRBV12-3 or TRBV12-4 to TRBJ1-2; D uncertain. V lost 5 bases and J lost 4, with 23 bases in between. The CDR3 sequence is 17 residues long.

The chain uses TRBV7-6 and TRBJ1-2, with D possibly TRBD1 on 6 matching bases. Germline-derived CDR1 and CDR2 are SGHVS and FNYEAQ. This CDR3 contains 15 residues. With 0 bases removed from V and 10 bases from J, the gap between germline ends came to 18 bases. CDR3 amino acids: CASSLAGRGLSDYTF. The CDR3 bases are TGTGCCAGCAGCTTAGCTGGCAGGGGATTGAGTGACTACACCTTC.

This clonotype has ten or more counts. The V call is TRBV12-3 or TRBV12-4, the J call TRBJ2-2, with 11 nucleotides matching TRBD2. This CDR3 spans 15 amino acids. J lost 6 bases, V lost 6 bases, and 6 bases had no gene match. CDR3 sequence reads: CASSPTSGSAGELFF. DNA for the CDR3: TGTGCCAGCAGCCCAACTAGCGGGAGCGCCGGGGAGCTGTTTTTT.

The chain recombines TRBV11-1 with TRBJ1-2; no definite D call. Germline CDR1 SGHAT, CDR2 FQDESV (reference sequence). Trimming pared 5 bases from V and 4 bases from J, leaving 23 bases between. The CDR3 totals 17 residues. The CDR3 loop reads CASSRDHKAGKIYGYTF. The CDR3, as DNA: TGTGCCAGCAGCCGGGATCATAAGGCTGGAAAGATCTATGGCTACACCTTC.

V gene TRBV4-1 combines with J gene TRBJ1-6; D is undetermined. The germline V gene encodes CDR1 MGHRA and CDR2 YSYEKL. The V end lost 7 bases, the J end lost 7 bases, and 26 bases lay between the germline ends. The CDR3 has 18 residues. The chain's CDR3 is CASNLLPLRRAQNSPLHF. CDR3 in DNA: TGCGCCAGCAACCTCCTCCCCCTTCGGAGGGCGCAGAATTCACCCCTCCACTTT.

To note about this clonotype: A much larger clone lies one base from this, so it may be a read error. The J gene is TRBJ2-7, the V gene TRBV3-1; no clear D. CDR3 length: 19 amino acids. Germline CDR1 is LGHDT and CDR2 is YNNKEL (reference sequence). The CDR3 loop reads CASSQQRRQSHFVLDEQHF. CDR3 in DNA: TGTGCCAGCAGCCAGCAGCGACGACAATCCCATTTCGTGTTAGACGAGCAGCACTTC.

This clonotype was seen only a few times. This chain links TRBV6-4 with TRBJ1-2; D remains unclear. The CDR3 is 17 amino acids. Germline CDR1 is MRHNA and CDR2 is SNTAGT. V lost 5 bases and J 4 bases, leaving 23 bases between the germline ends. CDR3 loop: CASSCPSSHGKTYGYTF. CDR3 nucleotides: TGTGCCAGCAGTTGCCCGAGCTCACACGGAAAGACCTATGGCTACACCTTC.

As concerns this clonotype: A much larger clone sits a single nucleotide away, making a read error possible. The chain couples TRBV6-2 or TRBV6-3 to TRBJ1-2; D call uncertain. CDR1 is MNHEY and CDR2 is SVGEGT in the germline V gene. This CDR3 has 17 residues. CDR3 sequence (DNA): TGTGCCAGCAGTTCAAGCAGCTGCATCGGAAAGACCTATGGCTACGCCTTC. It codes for CASSSSSCIGKTYGYAF.